This TCR beta chain emerged from a study of blood T cell repertoires in COVID-19. The CDR3 is made up of 16 amino acids. The germline gives CDR1 KGHDR, CDR2 SFDVKD. Deletions cut 3 bases from V and 6 bases from J, with 19 bases between. The protocol was immunoSEQ multiplex PCR, while the TCRdb copy is restricted to in-frame clones and leaves out a portion. The table lists around 200,000 clones, around nine tenths of them singletons. The receptor was isolated from a man between 18 and 35 years old with active or convalescent COVID-19. Sequencing was done on a sample of peripheral blood. The rearrangement links TRBV24-1 to TRBJ1-2; the D is unclear. DNA of the CDR3: TGTGCCACCAGTGATAACAACCCTGGACTACTCGATGGCTACACCTTC. It yields the protein CATSDNNPGLLDGYTF.